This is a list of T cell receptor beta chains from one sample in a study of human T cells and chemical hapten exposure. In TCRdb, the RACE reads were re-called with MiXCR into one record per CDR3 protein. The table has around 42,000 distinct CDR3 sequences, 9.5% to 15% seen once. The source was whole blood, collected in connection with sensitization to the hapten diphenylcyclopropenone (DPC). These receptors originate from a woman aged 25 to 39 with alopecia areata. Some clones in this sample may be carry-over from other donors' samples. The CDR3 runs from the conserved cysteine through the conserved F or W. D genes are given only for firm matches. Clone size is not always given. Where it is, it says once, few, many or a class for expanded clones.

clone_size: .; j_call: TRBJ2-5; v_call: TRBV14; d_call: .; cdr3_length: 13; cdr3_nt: TGTGCCAGCAGCCGTCAGCTACAAGAGACCCAGTACTTC; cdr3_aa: CASSRQLQETQYF
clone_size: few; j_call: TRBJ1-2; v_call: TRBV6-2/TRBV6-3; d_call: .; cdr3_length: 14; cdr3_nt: TGTGCCAGCAGCCCGGACGGGTACGTCTATGGCTACACCTTC; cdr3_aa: CASSPDGYVYGYTF
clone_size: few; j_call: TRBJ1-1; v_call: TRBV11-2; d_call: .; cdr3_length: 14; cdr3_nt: TGTGCCAGCAGCTTAGTTTCGGCGGGGGCTGAAGCTTTCTTT; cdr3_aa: CASSLVSAGAEAFF
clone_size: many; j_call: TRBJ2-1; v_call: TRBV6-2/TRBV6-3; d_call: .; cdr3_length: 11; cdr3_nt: TGTGCCAGCAGTTACGGGTCTGAGCAGTTCTTC; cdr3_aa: CASSYGSEQFF
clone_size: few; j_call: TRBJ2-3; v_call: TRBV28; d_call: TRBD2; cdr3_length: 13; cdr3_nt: TGTGCCAGCACGGGAGGGTATGCAGATACGCAGTATTTT; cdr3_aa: CASTGGYADTQYF
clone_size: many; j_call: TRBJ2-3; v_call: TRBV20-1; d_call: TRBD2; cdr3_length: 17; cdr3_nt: TGCAGTGCTAGCAGACTAGCGGACCCCTCTAGCACAGATACGCAGTATTTT; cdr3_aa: CSASRLADPSSTDTQYF
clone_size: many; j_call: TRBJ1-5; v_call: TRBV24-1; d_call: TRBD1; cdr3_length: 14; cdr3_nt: TGTGCCACCAGTGATTCACAGGGGATTCAGCCCCAGCATTTT; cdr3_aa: CATSDSQGIQPQHF
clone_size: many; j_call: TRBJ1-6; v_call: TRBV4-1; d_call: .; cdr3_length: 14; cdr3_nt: TGCGCCAGCAGACGACAGGACTATAATTCACCCCTCCACTTT; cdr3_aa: CASRRQDYNSPLHF
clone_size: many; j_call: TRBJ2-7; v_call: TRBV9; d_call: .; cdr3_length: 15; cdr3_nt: TGTGCCAGCAGCGTAGCTCCCGGGACCGCATACGAGCAGTACTTC; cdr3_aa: CASSVAPGTAYEQYF
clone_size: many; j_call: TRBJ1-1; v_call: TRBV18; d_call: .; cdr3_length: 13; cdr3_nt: TGTGCCATCCAGATAACGGGGAACACTGAAGCTTTCTTT; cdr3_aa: CAIQITGNTEAFF
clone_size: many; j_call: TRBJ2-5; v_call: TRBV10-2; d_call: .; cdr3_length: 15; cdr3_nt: TGCGCCAGCAGTCCCATCCAAGGGGTCGGAGAGACCCAGTACTTC; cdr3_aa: CASSPIQGVGETQYF
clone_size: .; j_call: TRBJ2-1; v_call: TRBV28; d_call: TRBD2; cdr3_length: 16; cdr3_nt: TGTGCCAGCGGACTAGCGGCCCTTGGATTCTACAATGAGCAGTTCTTC; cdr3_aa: CASGLAALGFYNEQFF
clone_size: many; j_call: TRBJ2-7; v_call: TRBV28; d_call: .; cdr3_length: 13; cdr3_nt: TGTGCCAGCAGTTTCCTATTGGGGGCCAAGCAGTACTTC; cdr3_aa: CASSFLLGAKQYF
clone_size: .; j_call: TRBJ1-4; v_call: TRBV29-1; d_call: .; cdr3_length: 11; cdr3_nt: TGCAGCGGCAGGGAGGGGGAAAAACTGTTTTTT; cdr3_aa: CSGREGEKLFF
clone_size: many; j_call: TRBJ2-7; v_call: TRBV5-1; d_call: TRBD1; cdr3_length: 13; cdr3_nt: TGCGCCAGCAGCTTGGGGACAGGGGGCGAGCAGTACTTC; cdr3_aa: CASSLGTGGEQYF
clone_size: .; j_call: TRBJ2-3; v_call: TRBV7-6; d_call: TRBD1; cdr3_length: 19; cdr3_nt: TGTGCCAGCAGCAGAACCGGGACAGGGGGCCGGTTGAGCACAGATACGCAGTATTTT; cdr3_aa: CASSRTGTGGRLSTDTQYF
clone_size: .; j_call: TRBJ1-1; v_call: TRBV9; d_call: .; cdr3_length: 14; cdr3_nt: TGTGCCAGCAGCGTAGCGCGGGGGGGCACTGAAGCTTTCTTT; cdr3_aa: CASSVARGGTEAFF
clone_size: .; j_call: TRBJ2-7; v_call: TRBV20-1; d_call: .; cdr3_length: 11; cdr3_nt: TGCAGTGCTAGACCGGATTACGAGCAGTACTTC; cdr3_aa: CSARPDYEQYF
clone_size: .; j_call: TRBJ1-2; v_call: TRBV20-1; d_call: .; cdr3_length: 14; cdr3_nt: TGCAGTGCTAGGAGAGGGGTTAATAACTATGGCTACACCTTC; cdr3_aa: CSARRGVNNYGYTF
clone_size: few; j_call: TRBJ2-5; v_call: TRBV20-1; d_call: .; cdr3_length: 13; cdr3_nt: TGCAGTGCTAGCACGGACCGACAAGAGACCCAGTACTTC; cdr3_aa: CSASTDRQETQYF
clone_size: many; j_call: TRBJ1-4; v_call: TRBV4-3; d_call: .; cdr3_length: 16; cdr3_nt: TGCGCCAGCAGCAAAGAACAGGGTGCAACTAATGAAAAACTGTTTTTT; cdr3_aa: CASSKEQGATNEKLFF
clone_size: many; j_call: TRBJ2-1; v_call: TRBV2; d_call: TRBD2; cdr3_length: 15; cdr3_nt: TGTGCCACCTCAACGCGGGAGGCAACCTACAATGAGCAGTTCTTC; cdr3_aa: CATSTREATYNEQFF
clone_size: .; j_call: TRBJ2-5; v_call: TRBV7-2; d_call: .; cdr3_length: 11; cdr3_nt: TGTGCCAGCAGCTTAGGGGGCGTTGCCGGCTTC; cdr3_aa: CASSLGGVAGF
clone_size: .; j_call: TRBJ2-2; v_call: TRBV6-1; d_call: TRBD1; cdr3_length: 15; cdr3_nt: TGTGCCAGCAGTGCGGGGACAGGGGACACCGGGGAGCTGTTTTTT; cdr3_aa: CASSAGTGDTGELFF
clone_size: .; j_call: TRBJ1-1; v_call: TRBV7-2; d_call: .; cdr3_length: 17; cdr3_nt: TGTGCCAGCAGCTTAGTAGTAAGCAACGGACTTGGGGCTGAAGCTTTCTTT; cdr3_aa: CASSLVVSNGLGAEAFF
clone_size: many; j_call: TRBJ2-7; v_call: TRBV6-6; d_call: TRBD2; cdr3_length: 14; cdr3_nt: TGTGCCAGCAGACCCCCCGCGGGAGTTGGAGAGCAGTACTTC; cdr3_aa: CASRPPAGVGEQYF
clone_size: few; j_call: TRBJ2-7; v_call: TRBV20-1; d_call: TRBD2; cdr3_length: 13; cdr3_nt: TGCAGTGCTAACGACCAACTAGCGGGAGGGGAGTACTTC; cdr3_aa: CSANDQLAGGEYF
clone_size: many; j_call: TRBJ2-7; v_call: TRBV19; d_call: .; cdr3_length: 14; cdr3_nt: TGTGCCAGTAGTTCCCGGACGGATTCCTACGAGCAGTACTTC; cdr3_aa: CASSSRTDSYEQYF
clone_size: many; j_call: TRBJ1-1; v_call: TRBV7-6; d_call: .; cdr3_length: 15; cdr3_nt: TGTGCCAGCAGCTTAGCGGGGTTTGGAAACACTGAAGCTTTCTTT; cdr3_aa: CASSLAGFGNTEAFF
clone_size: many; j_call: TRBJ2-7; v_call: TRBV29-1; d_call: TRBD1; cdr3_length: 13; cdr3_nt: TGCAGCGTTGTGGACAGGGCCCTCGACGAGCAGTACTTC; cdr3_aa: CSVVDRALDEQYF
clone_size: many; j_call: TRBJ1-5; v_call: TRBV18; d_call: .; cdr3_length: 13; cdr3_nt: TGTGCCAGCTCACCAGAGAGTTACCAGCCCCAGCATTTT; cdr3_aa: CASSPESYQPQHF
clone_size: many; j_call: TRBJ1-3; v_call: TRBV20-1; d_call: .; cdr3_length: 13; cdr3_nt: TGCAGTGCTAGGGGGGTGTCCGGAAACACCATATATTTT; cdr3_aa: CSARGVSGNTIYF
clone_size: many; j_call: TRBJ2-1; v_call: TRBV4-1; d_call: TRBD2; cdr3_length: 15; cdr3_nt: TGCGCCAGCAGCCAAGGGGGAGCGGGGGGCAATGAGCAGTTCTTC; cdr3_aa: CASSQGGAGGNEQFF
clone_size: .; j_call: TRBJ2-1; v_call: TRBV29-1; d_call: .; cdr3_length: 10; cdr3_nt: TGCAGCGTTGAAGGTCTGGGGGTGAACTTC; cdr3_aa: CSVEGLGVNF
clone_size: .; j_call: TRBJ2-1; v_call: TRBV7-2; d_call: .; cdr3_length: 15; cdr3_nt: TGTGCCAGCAGCCGGTCGTTCTCGGGAGAGGGTGAGCAGTTCTTC; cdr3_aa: CASSRSFSGEGEQFF
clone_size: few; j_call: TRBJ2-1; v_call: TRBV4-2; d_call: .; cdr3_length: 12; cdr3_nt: TGTGCCAGCAGCCAAGGAGACGATGAGCAGTTCTTC; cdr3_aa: CASSQGDDEQFF
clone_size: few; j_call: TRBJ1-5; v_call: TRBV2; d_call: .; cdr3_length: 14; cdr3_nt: TGTGCCAGCAGTGACAGGGTTGGGCATCAGCCCCAGCATTTT; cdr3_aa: CASSDRVGHQPQHF
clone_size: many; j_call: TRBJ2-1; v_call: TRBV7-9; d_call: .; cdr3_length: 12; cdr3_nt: TGTGCCAGCAGCTTCATCTACAATGAGCAGTTCTTC; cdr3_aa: CASSFIYNEQFF
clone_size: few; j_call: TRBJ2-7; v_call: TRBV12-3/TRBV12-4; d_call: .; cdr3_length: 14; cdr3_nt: TGTGCCAGCAGTTTTTGGGGGCCAACCTACGAGCAGTACTTC; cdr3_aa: CASSFWGPTYEQYF
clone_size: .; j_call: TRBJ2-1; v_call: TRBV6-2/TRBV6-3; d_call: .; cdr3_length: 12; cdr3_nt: TGTGCCAGCAGCCCTGTCGTCGGTAAGCAGTTCTTC; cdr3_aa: CASSPVVGKQFF
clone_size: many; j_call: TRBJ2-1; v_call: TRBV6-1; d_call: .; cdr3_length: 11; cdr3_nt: TGTGCCAGCAGTGAAAACAATGAGCAGTTCTTC; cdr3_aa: CASSENNEQFF
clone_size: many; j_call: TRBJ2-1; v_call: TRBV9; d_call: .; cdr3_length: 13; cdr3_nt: TGTGCCAGCAGCTCAAGACTGGGCAATGAGCAGTTCTTC; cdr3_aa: CASSSRLGNEQFF
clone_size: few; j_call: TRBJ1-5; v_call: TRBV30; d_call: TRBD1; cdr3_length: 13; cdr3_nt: TGTGCCTGGAGTGTACAGGGGGATCAGCCCCAGCATTTT; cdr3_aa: CAWSVQGDQPQHF
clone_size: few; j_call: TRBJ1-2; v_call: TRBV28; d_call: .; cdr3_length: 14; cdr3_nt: TGTGCCAGCAGGCAACACCCAAGAAACTATGGCTACACCTTC; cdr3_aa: CASRQHPRNYGYTF
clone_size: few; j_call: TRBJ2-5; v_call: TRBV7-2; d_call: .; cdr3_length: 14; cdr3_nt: TGTGCCAGCAGCCACTGGGGTTCCGCTGAGACCCAGTACTTC; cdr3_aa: CASSHWGSAETQYF
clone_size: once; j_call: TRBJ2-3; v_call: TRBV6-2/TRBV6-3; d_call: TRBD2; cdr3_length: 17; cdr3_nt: TGTGCCAGCAGGCCCGGTTCCCTAGCGGGGGAAATAGATACGCAGTATTTT; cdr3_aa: CASRPGSLAGEIDTQYF
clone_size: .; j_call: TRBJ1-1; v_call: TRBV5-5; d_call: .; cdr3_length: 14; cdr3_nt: TGTGCCAGCAGCTTCGTACAGGGCGGCACTGAAGCTTTCTTT; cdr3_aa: CASSFVQGGTEAFF
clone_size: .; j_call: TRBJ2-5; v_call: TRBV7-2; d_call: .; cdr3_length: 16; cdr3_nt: TGTGCCAGCAGCTCCGGGACACAACGTGGAGGGGAGACCCAGTACTTC; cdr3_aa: CASSSGTQRGGETQYF
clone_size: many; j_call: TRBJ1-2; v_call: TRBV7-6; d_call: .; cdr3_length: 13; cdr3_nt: TGTGCCAGCAGCTTAGCGGGTCTCTATGGCTACACCTTC; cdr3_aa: CASSLAGLYGYTF
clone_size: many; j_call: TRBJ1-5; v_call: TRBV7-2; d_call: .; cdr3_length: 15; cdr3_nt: TGTGCCAGCAGCTTAAAGGCTTCCGCTAATCAGCCCCAGCATTTT; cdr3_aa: CASSLKASANQPQHF
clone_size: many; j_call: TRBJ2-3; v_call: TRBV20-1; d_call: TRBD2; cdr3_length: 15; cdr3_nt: TGCAGTGCTGGGAGAGCGGGAGGGAGCACAGATACGCAGTATTTT; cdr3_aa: CSAGRAGGSTDTQYF
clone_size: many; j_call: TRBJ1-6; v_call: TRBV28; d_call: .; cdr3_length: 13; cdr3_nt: TGTGCCAGCAGTTTACGGGGGAATTCACCCCTCCACTTT; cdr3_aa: CASSLRGNSPLHF
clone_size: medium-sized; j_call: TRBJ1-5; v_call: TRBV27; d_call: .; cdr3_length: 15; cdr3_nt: TGTGCCAGCAGTTCCTCCTCGACCTTAAATCAGCCCCAGCATTTT; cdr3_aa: CASSSSSTLNQPQHF
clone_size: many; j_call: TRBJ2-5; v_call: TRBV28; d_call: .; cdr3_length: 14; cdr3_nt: TGTGCCAGCAGTTCCCTGATAGGCCTCGAGACCCAGTACTTC; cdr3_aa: CASSSLIGLETQYF